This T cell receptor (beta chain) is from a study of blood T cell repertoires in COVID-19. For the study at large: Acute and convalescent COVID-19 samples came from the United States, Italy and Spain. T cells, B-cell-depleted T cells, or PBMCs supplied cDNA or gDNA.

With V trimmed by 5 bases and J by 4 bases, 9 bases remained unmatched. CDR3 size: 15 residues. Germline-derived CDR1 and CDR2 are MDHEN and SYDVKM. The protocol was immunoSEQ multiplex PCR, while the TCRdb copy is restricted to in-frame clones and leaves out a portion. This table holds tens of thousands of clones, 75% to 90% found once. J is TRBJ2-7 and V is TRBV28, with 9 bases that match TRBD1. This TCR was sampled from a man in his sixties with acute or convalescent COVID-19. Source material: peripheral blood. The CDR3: CASSIPGTGPYEQYF. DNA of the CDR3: TGTGCCAGCAGTATACCCGGGACAGGGCCATACGAGCAGTACTTC.